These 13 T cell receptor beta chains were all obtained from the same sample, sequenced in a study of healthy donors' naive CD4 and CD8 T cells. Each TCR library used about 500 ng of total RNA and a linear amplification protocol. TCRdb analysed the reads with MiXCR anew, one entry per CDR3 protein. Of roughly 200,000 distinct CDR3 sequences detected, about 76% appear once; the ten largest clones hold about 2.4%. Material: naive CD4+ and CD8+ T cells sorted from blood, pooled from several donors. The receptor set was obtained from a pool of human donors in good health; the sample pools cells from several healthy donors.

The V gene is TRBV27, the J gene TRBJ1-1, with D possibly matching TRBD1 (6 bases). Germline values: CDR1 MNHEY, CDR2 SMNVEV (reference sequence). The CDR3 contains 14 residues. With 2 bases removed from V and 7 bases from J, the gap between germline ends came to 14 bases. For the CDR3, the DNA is TGTGCCAGCAGTTTAGTTGGGGGGCTCGATGAAGCTTTCTTT. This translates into CASSLVGGLDEAFF.

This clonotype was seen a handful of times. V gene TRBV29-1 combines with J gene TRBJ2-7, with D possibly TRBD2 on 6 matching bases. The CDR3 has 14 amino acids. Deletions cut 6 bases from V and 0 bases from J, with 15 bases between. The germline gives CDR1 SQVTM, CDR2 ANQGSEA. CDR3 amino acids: CSVVGLPSSYEQYF. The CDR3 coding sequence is TGCAGCGTCGTGGGACTTCCGAGCTCCTACGAGCAGTACTTC.

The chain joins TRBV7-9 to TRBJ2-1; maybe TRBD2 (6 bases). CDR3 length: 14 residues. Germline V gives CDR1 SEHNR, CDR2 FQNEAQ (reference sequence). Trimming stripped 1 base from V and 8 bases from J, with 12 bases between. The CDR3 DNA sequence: TGTGCCAGCAGCTTAGAGGTCGGGAGAGATGAGCAGTTCTTC. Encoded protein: CASSLEVGRDEQFF.

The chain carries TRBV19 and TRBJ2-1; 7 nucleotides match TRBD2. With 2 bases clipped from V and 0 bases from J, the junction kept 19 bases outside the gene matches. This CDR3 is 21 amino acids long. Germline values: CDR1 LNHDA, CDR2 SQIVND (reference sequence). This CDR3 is CASSIKVRVSGLGSSYNEQFF. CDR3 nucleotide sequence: TGTGCCAGTAGTATAAAGGTTCGAGTTAGCGGACTAGGAAGCTCCTACAATGAGCAGTTCTTC.

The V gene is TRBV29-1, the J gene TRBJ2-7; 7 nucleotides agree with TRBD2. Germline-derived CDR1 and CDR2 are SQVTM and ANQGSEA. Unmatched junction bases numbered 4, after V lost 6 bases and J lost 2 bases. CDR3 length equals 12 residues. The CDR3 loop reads CSVTSVTYEQYF. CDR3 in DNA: TGCAGCGTCACTAGCGTTACCTACGAGCAGTACTTC.

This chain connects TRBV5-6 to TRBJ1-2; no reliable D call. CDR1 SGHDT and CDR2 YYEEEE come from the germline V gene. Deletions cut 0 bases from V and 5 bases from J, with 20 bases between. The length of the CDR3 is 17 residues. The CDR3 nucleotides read TGTGCCAGCAGCTTGGTAGGCCGGACGCAGAGGACTTATGGCTACACCTTC. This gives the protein CASSLVGRTQRTYGYTF.

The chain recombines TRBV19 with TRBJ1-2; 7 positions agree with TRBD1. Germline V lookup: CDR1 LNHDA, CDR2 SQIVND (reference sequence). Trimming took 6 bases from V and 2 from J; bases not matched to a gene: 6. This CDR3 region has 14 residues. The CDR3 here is CASSRDSDNYGYTF. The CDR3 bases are TGTGCCAGTAGCCGGGACAGCGACAACTATGGCTACACCTTC.

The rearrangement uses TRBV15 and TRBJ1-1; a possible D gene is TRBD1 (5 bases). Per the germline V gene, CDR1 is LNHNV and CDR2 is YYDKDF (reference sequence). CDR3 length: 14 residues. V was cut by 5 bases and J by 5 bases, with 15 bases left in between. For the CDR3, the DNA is TGTGCCACCAGCCCCTTGGGTGGGGGTACTGAAGCTTTCTTT. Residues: CATSPLGGGTEAFF.

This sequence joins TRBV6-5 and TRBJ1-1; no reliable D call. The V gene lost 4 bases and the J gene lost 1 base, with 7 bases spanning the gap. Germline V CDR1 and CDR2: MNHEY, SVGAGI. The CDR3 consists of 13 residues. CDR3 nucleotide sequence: TGTGCCAGCAGTTCCACAGAGAACACTGAAGCTTTCTTT. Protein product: CASSSTENTEAFF.

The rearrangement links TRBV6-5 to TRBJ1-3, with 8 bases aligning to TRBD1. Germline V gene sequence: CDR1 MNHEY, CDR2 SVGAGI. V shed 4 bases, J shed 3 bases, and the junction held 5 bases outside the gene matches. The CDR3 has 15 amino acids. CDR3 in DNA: TGTGCCAGCAGTTCGACAGGGGATGGTGGAAACACCATATATTTT. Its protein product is CASSSTGDGGNTIYF.

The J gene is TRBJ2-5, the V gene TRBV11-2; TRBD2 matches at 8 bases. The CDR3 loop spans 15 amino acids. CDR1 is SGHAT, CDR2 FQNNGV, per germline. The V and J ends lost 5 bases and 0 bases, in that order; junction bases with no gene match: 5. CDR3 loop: CASSRKREYQETQYF. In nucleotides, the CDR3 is TGTGCCAGCAGCCGCAAGCGGGAGTACCAAGAGACCCAGTACTTC.

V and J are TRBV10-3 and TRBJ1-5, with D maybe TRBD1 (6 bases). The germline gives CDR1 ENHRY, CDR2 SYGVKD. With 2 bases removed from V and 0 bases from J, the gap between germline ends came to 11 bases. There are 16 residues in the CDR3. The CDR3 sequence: CAISERDTVSNQPQHF. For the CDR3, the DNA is TGTGCCATCAGTGAGAGGGACACCGTTAGCAATCAGCCCCAGCATTTT.

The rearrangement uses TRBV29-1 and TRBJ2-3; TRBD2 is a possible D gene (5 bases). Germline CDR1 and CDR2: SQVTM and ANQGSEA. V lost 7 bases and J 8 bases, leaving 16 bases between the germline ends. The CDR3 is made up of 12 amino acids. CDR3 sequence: CSGGWEKGTQYF. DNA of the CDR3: TGCAGCGGGGGTTGGGAGAAAGGTACGCAGTATTTT.